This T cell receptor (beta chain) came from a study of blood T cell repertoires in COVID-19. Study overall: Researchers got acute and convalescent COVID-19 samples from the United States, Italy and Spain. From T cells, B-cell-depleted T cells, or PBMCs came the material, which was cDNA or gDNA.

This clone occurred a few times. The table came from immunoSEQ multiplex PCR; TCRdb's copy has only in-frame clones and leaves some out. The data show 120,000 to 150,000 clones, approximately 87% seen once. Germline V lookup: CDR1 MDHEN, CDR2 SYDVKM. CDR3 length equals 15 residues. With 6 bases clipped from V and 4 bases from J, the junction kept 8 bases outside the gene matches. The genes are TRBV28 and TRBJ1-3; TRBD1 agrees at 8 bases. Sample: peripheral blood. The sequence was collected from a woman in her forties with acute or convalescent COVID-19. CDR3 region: CASRFTGGAGNTIYF. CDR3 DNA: TGTGCCAGCAGATTTACAGGGGGGGCAGGAAACACCATATATTTT. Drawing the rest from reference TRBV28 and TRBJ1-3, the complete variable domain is DVKVTQSSRYLVKRTGEKVFLECVQDMDHENMFWYRQDPGLGLRLIYFSYDVKMKEKGDIPEGYSVSREKKERFSLILESASTNQTSMYLCASRFTGGAGNTIYFGEGSWLTVV.